Detailed here is one T cell receptor beta chain. This clonotype was picked up many times. The antigen it binds to is not known. Per-base qualities were not stored, and no clone one base away is much larger. These reads were obtained on an Illumina HiSeq 1500. The raw public data were reprocessed by TCRdb itself: fastp quality trimming at Q25, MiXCR clonotype calling, in-frame beta chains only. Here each entry gathers all rows of one CDR3 protein and keeps the most common genes and DNA. The sample table contains roughly 990,000 distinct CDR3 sequences; only one count was recorded for 31% of them. Clones ranked in the top ten supply 13% of the sample. The sample comes from a study of T cell repertoires in cytomegalovirus infection (dated by TCRdb to the late 2010s). About the full investigation: The peptide stimulations were aimed at well-studied HLA-B-restricted epitopes as well as recently identified HLA-C-restricted CMV epitopes, whose presentation resists viral immunomodulation. Because public TCR beta signatures pointed to carriage of CMV infection together with the matching HLA type, the HLA type of each donor mattered for the analysis. Overall study outcomes, separate from this receptor: In both this cohort and an independent roughly 350-donor cohort, the cumulative frequency of public TCR beta family members distinguished carriers of CMV infection plus the relevant HLA type. The ex vivo response was dominated by HLA-C-restricted CMV-specific TCR beta clonotypes, and the single most frequent clonotype in two of eight donors was supplied by these HLA-C-restricted clonotypes.

The treatment or condition label, read with the paper, signifies: in vitro stimulation with specific CMV peptide epitopes to enrich CMV-specific T cells. Sequencing used cultured CD8+ T cells from PBMCs, obtained from culture after CMV antigen stimulation. The origin of this receptor is a human donor in good health (CMV status not recorded). Some clones in this sample may be carry-over from other donors' samples.

The CDR3 is CASSFRTGELFF. The base sequence is TGTGCCAGCAGTTTTCGGACCGGGGAGCTGTTTTTT. The chain joins TRBV27 to TRBJ2-2; no D gene call is confident. Cut back by 3 bases and 5 bases, the V and J ends lie 4 bases apart. The germline V gene (reference sequence) supplies CDR1 MNHEY and CDR2 SMNVEV. The CDR3 runs 12 amino acids, cysteine and phenylalanine included. Kept here is only the CDR3 DNA, which spans 36 bases and is read in frame from base 1.